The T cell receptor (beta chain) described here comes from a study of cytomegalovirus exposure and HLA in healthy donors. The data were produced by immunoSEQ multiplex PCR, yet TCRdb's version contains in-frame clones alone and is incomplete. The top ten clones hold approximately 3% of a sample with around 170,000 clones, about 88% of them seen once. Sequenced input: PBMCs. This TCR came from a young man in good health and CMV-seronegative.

CDR3 sequence reads: CASRYRGQNYGYTF. DNA for the CDR3: TGTGCCAGCAGGTACAGGGGCCAGAACTATGGCTACACCTTC. V usage is TRBV28 and J usage is TRBJ1-2; 7 bases are a match to TRBD1. There are 14 residues in the CDR3. Per the germline V gene, CDR1 is MDHEN and CDR2 is SYDVKM. J was trimmed by 2 bases and V by 6 bases; bases with no gene match: 6.